Shown below are 4 T cell receptor beta chains from a single sample sequenced in a study of cytomegalovirus exposure and HLA in healthy donors. Use of 60 Vbeta and 13 Jbeta primers characterized the PCR. Generated by immunoSEQ multiplex PCR, the TCRdb table keeps only in-frame clones and is missing some. The profile shows under 250,000 clones, more than 70% of them singletons. Sequenced material: PBMCs. The receptors were gathered from a human donor in good health.

The chain recombines TRBV7-2 with TRBJ1-5; 7 bases fit TRBD1. CDR1 is SGHTA and CDR2 is FQGNSA in the germline V gene. This CDR3 has 14 amino acids. The J segment lost 5 bases and the V segment lost 1 base, leaving 2 bases of the junction unmatched. The CDR3 bases are TGTGCCAGCAGCTTAGGACAGGGTGATCAGCCCCAGCATTTT. It encodes CASSLGQGDQPQHF.

The count of this clone is one. The chain has TRBV4-1 and TRBJ2-4; 10 bases line up with TRBD2. V was pared by 0 bases and J by 1 base, with 3 bases of the junction left unmatched. The CDR3 runs 17 residues. The germline CDR1 and CDR2 sequences are MGHRA and YSYEKL. CDR3 DNA sequence: TGCGCCAGCAGCCAAGAGGTTAGCGGGAGGGCCAAAAACATTCAGTACTTC. Translation: CASSQEVSGRAKNIQYF.

J is TRBJ2-2 and V is TRBV19; TRBD2 is a possible D gene (5 bases). The CDR3 is 16 amino acids. Trimming stripped 1 base from V and 4 bases from J, with 13 bases between. Per the germline V gene, CDR1 is LNHDA and CDR2 is SQIVND (reference sequence). For the CDR3, the DNA is TGTGCCAGTAGTATAGGTCATGCGGCGGGCACCGGGGAGCTGTTTTTT. Encoded protein: CASSIGHAAGTGELFF.

The J gene is TRBJ2-1, the V gene TRBV6-1; 14 bases agree with TRBD2. This CDR3 spans 15 amino acids. J was trimmed by 8 bases and V by 0 bases; bases with no gene match: 0. Germline CDR1 and CDR2: MNHNS and SASEGT. CDR3 sequence reads: CASSEATSGRDEQFF. The CDR3 DNA sequence: TGTGCCAGCAGTGAAGCGACTAGCGGGAGGGATGAGCAGTTCTTC.